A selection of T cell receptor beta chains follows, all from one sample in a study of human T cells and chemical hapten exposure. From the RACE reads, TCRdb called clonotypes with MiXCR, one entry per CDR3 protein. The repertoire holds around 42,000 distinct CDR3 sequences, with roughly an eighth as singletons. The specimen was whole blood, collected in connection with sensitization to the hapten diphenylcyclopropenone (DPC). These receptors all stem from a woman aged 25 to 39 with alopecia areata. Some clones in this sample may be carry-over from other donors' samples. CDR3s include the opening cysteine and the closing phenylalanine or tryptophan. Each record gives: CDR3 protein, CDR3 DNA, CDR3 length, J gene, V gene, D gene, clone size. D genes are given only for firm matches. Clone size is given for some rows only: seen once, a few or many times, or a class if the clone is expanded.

CDR3: CSAPAPTDEQYF
DNA: TGCAGTGCTCCGGCCCCTACGGACGAGCAGTACTTC
length: 12
J: TRBJ2-7
V: TRBV20-1
D: -
size: medium-sized

CDR3: CASSLSGGQAEQFF
DNA: TGTGCCAGCAGCTTAAGCGGGGGGCAGGCTGAGCAGTTCTTC
length: 14
J: TRBJ2-1
V: TRBV7-3
D: TRBD2
size: -

CDR3: CASSSRGSNQPQHF
DNA: TGTGCCAGCAGTTCCAGGGGGAGCAATCAGCCCCAGCATTTT
length: 14
J: TRBJ1-5
V: TRBV6-5
D: TRBD1
size: few

CDR3: CASSPTGNGASGELFF
DNA: TGTGCCAGCTCACCGACAGGGAACGGAGCATCCGGGGAGCTGTTTTTT
length: 16
J: TRBJ2-2
V: TRBV18
D: TRBD1
size: many

CDR3: CASSPPFPIQQFF
DNA: TGTGCCAGCTCACCACCTTTCCCTATTCAGCAGTTCTTC
length: 13
J: TRBJ2-1
V: TRBV18
D: -
size: many

CDR3: CASSLATGYEQYF
DNA: TGTGCCAGCAGCTTAGCCACAGGCTACGAGCAGTACTTC
length: 13
J: TRBJ2-7
V: TRBV7-6
D: -
size: many

CDR3: CASSSLAGENEQFF
DNA: TGTGCCAGCAGCTCCTTAGCGGGAGAAAATGAGCAGTTCTTC
length: 14
J: TRBJ2-1
V: TRBV7-6
D: TRBD2
size: few

CDR3: CSATPASREIDEQFF
DNA: TGCAGTGCTACCCCAGCTTCGCGGGAGATCGATGAGCAGTTCTTC
length: 15
J: TRBJ2-1
V: TRBV20-1
D: TRBD2
size: many

CDR3: CSALDRGSSYNEQFF
DNA: TGCAGTGCCCTAGACAGGGGTAGCTCCTACAATGAGCAGTTCTTC
length: 15
J: TRBJ2-1
V: TRBV20-1
D: TRBD1
size: few

CDR3: CASSPSGVGQPQHF
DNA: TGTGCCAGCTCACCGAGCGGGGTAGGACAGCCCCAGCATTTT
length: 14
J: TRBJ1-5
V: TRBV18
D: -
size: -

CDR3: CASSLVAGKNSPLHF
DNA: TGTGCCAGCAGCTTAGTGGCAGGGAAGAATTCACCCCTCCACTTT
length: 15
J: TRBJ1-6
V: TRBV7-2
D: -
size: -

CDR3: CASSPTLGERRVRETQYF
DNA: TGTGCCAGCAGTCCCACCCTGGGGGAACGGAGGGTACGAGAGACCCAGTACTTC
length: 18
J: TRBJ2-5
V: TRBV12-3/TRBV12-4
D: -
size: -

CDR3: CASSQDRGPYEQYF
DNA: TGTGCCAGCTCACAGGACAGGGGCCCCTACGAGCAGTACTTC
length: 14
J: TRBJ2-7
V: TRBV18
D: TRBD1
size: -